The 11 T cell receptor beta chains reported below all come from one sample, sequenced in a study of human T cells and chemical hapten exposure. TCRdb recomputed calls from the RACE reads with MiXCR, one row per CDR3 protein. The profile shows fewer than 300,000 distinct CDR3 sequences, approximately 8.4% of them singletons. Time point here: pre-sensitization, week 0. The treatment: therapeutic diphenylcyclopropenone sensitization with weekly scalp DPC. The source material was whole blood, sampled in connection with sensitization to the hapten diphenylcyclopropenone (DPC). The receptors were sampled from a woman aged 40 to 50 with alopecia areata. Some clones in this sample may be carry-over from other donors' samples.

This clonotype was observed a few times. CDR3 DNA: TGTGCCAGCAGTTACGAGGGGCTCGGGACCCAGTACTTC. This codes for CASSYEGLGTQYF. The genes are TRBV6-5 and TRBJ2-5, with D possibly being TRBD1 or TRBD2 (5 bases each). In germline, CDR1 is MNHEY, CDR2 SVGAGI. The CDR3 length is 13 residues. V was clipped by 2 bases and J by 7 bases, with 11 bases between them.

The chain carries TRBV28 and TRBJ1-5; 10 nucleotides line up with TRBD1. J was trimmed by 7 bases and V by 6 bases; bases with no gene match: 9. Germline V gives CDR1 MDHEN, CDR2 SYDVKM. The CDR3 contains 15 residues. In DNA, the CDR3 is TGTGCCAGCAGCCCCCCGGGACAGGGGTTCCAGCCCCAGCATTTT. Its translation: CASSPPGQGFQPQHF.

The gene calls are TRBV5-1 and TRBJ2-5, with D possibly being TRBD1 (6 bases). Germline V gene sequence: CDR1 SGHRS, CDR2 YFSETQ. This CDR3 spans 14 amino acids. The V end lost 4 bases, the J end lost 2 bases, and 12 bases lay between the germline ends. The CDR3: CASSTGTTQETQYF. The CDR3 DNA is TGCGCCAGCAGCACCGGGACAACTCAAGAGACCCAGTACTTC.

This clonotype was seen many times. V gene TRBV27 combines with J gene TRBJ2-3; D might be TRBD1 (6 bases). The CDR3 runs to 17 residues. Germline CDR1 and CDR2: MNHEY and SMNVEV (reference sequence). Trimming left V 5 bases short and J 1 base short, with 19 bases between. This CDR3 reads CASSTPTGLLGTDTQYF. DNA for the CDR3: TGTGCCAGCAGTACGCCTACAGGGTTATTAGGCACAGATACGCAGTATTTT.

The chain joins TRBV4-1 to TRBJ1-3, with unresolved D. CDR1 and CDR2 (germline): MGHRA, YSYEKL. Trimming shortened V by 0 bases and J by 10 bases, and 13 bases separated the two germline ends. CDR3 length: 14 amino acids. In DNA form, the CDR3 reads TGCGCCAGCAGCCAAGATCTAGGGCAGACGACCATATATTTT. Translated, it gives CASSQDLGQTTIYF.

V and J are TRBV11-2 and TRBJ2-3, with TRBD1 as a possible D gene (7 bases). The germline CDR1 and CDR2 sequences are SGHAT and FQNNGV. The CDR3 runs 16 residues. Trimming cost V 1 base and J 3 bases, with 14 bases left between them. CDR3 region: CASSLGASGGTDTQYF. CDR3 nucleotides: TGTGCCAGCAGCTTAGGGGCGTCAGGGGGGACAGATACGCAGTATTTT.

This clonotype was seen more than once but under ten times. This chain connects TRBV5-1 to TRBJ1-2, with D perhaps TRBD1 (6 bases). Trimming pared 1 base from V and 5 bases from J, leaving 18 bases between. The CDR3 is 16 amino acids. CDR1 is SGHRS, CDR2 YFSETQ, per germline. The CDR3 nucleotides are TGCGCCAGCAGCTTGTTGCGCGACAGGTCCTCATATGGCTACACCTTC. As protein: CASSLLRDRSSYGYTF.

A few counts support this clonotype. The chain uses TRBV11-2 and TRBJ2-2, with D possibly being TRBD1 (5 bases). Trimming took off 4 bases at V and 2 bases at J, with 11 bases between the two ends. CDR1 is SGHAT and CDR2 is FQNNGV in the germline V gene. This CDR3 has 15 residues. The CDR3 reads CASSSYRINTGELFF. The CDR3 DNA is TGTGCCAGCAGCTCGTACAGGATTAACACCGGGGAGCTGTTTTTT.

This sequence joins TRBV15 and TRBJ1-2; D is ambiguous. Germline CDR1 and CDR2: LNHNV and YYDKDF (reference sequence). The CDR3 loop spans 13 amino acids. Trimming removed 5 bases from V and 8 bases from J, with 15 bases in between. The CDR3 is CATSWERSGGYTF. The CDR3 DNA reads as TGTGCCACCAGCTGGGAAAGGTCGGGCGGCTACACCTTC.

With regard to this clonotype: One base away lies a much larger clone, so this may be a sequencing read error. V usage is TRBV20-1 and J usage is TRBJ2-5; TRBD2 matches 15 bases. With V trimmed by 2 bases and J by 6 bases, 4 bases remained unmatched. The germline V gene encodes CDR1 DFQATT and CDR2 SNEGSKA (reference sequence). The CDR3 contains 15 residues. The CDR3 DNA sequence: TGCAGTGCTAGACTGGGACTAGCGGGAGGTAAGACCCAGTACTTC. Residues: CSARLGLAGGKTQYF.

This clonotype was observed a handful of times. This rearrangement joins TRBV20-1 to TRBJ2-3; the match to TRBD2 covers 8 bases. V lost 0 bases and J lost 4; bases outside the gene matches: 3. The CDR3 is 14 residues long. CDR1 DFQATT and CDR2 SNEGSKA come from the germline V gene (reference sequence). Here the CDR3 DNA reads TGCAGTGCTAGAGATTACGGGAGGGCAGATACGCAGTATTTT. Its translation is CSARDYGRADTQYF.